These 30 T cell receptor beta chains were all obtained from the same sample, sequenced in a study of T-cell memory formation after mild COVID-19. Using its own MiXCR run on the 5' RACE reads, TCRdb lists one record per CDR3 protein. Altogether 95,000 to 120,000 distinct CDR3 sequences are present, 22% being singletons, with the ten largest covering roughly two fifths. The sample taken for sequencing was PBMCs or a T cell subset sorted from them (not recorded which). The receptor set was obtained from a young man who had mild COVID-19 (a few samples of this study predate the infection). Cell type and time point are not known.

V gene TRBV2 combines with J gene TRBJ2-3, with 7 positions matching TRBD2. CDR1 and CDR2 from the germline V gene are SNHLY and FYNNEI. CDR3 length: 18 residues. The junction had 17 bases not matched to a gene; V was cut back by 2 bases and J by 6 bases. CDR3 sequence (DNA): TGTGCCAGCAGTGAACTCGGGGGGACCGGCCTGGGGACGGATACGCAGTATTTT. It encodes CASSELGGTGLGTDTQYF.

The V call is TRBV7-3, the J call TRBJ2-1; weak D call: TRBD2 (6 bases). Trimming cost V 2 bases and J 0 bases, with 14 bases left between them. The CDR3 has 17 amino acids. CDR1 is SGHTA, CDR2 FQGTGA, per germline. The CDR3 loop reads CASSLSPRGSSYNEQFF. In DNA, the CDR3 is TGTGCCAGCAGCTTATCCCCCCGGGGGAGCTCCTACAATGAGCAGTTCTTC.

This clonotype appeared a few times. Germline is not matched at one junction end, which may reflect a read error. The V and J genes are TRBV7-2 and TRBJ1-1, with D unclear. CDR1 and CDR2 from the germline V gene are SGHTA and FQGNSA. The CDR3 has 10 residues. The CDR3 region is CASSPPGVLF. The CDR3 DNA reads as TGTGCCAGCAGCCCGCCCGGTGTCCTATTT.

In this sample, this clonotype turned up a few times. The CDR3 DNA reads TGTGCCAGCAGCTTAGTTCTACTAGCGGGGATTGACACAGATACGCAGTATTTT. Translated, it gives CASSLVLLAGIDTDTQYF. This chain uses TRBV7-2 with TRBJ2-3; 10 bases are shared with TRBD2. The length of the CDR3 is 18 residues. The V gene's germline CDR1 is SGHTA and CDR2 FQGNSA. Trimming removed 1 base from V and 2 bases from J; junction bases left unmatched: 9.

This clonotype was observed a few times. The CDR3 coding sequence is TGTGCCAGCAGCTTATACGCAGGGGACATGGGCACCGGGGAGCTGTTTTTT. It specifies CASSLYAGDMGTGELFF. V and J are TRBV11-2 and TRBJ2-2; weak D call: TRBD1 (6 bases). This CDR3 spans 17 amino acids. V lost 2 bases and J 4 bases, leaving 17 bases between the germline ends. Germline V gene lookup returns CDR1 SGHAT and CDR2 FQNNGV.

This clonotype was picked up a small number of times. The V gene is TRBV12-3 or TRBV12-4, the J gene TRBJ2-3; the D is unclear. The CDR3 has 13 amino acids. Trimming pared 5 bases from V and 6 bases from J, leaving 12 bases between. The CDR3 region has the DNA TGTGCCAGCAGTACGTACTTGGGTGATACGCAGTATTTT. This sequence encodes CASSTYLGDTQYF.

This clonotype has a single count. The rearrangement uses TRBV12-3 or TRBV12-4 and TRBJ2-1; D is ambiguous. The V and J ends lost 5 bases and 7 bases respectively, with 15 bases between them. There are 14 residues in the CDR3. In DNA, the CDR3 is TGTGCCAGCAGTACCTCCCTCGGTCGGAATGAGCAGTTCTTC. Translating it yields CASSTSLGRNEQFF.

Only a few counts were recorded for this clonotype. The germline gene is not matched at one end of the junction; a read error may be the cause. The chain carries TRBV14 and TRBJ1-1; D gene uncertain. The CDR3 consists of 14 residues. Germline V gene lookup returns CDR1 SGHDN and CDR2 FVKESK. The CDR3 DNA is TGTGCCGGCAGCCAAGATTTCCGGTTGGCTGAAGCTTTCTTT. This sequence encodes CAGSQDFRLAEAFF.

This clonotype was seen more than once but under ten times. V gene TRBV4-3 combines with J gene TRBJ2-7; possible D gene TRBD1, 6 bases. Trimming shortened V by 0 bases and J by 2 bases, and 11 bases separated the two germline ends. This CDR3 comprises 15 residues. CDR1 LGHNA and CDR2 YSLEER come from the germline V gene. CDR3 region: CASSQDLGTTYEQYF. The CDR3 DNA reads TGCGCCAGCAGCCAAGATCTGGGGACAACCTACGAGCAGTACTTC.

The gene calls are TRBV29-1 and TRBJ1-4; D unresolved. Looked up from germline, CDR1 is SQVTM and CDR2 is ANQGSEA. V lost 7 bases, J lost 0 bases, and 12 bases lay in between. The CDR3 loop spans 14 amino acids. CDR3 bases: TGCAGCGCAAACAGCGCAGCAACTAATGAAAAACTGTTTTTT. This codes for CSANSAATNEKLFF.

This clonotype was picked up a small number of times. This rearrangement joins TRBV7-8 to TRBJ2-2; 7 bases are shared with TRBD1. Germline trimming cut 2 bases from V and 0 bases from J; bases unmatched to any gene: 9. The CDR3 has 18 residues. CDR1 and CDR2 from the germline V gene are SGHVS and FQNEAQ. The CDR3 protein is CASSLHRQGPANTGELFF. Here the CDR3 DNA reads TGTGCCAGCAGCTTACATAGACAGGGCCCCGCGAACACCGGGGAGCTGTTTTTT.

The chain couples TRBV29-1 to TRBJ1-1; D may be TRBD1 (5 bases). The CDR3 contains 13 residues. Germline CDR1 is SQVTM and CDR2 is ANQGSEA. V lost 5 bases to trimming and J lost 1 base, with 11 bases between them. This chain's CDR3 is CSVPQRGNTEAFF. The CDR3 region has the DNA TGCAGCGTTCCTCAAAGGGGGAACACTGAAGCTTTCTTT.

The chain uses TRBV4-1 and TRBJ1-1, with D unclear. CDR1 MGHRA and CDR2 YSYEKL come from the germline V gene. The CDR3 extends over 15 amino acids. V shed 3 bases and J shed 2 bases, with 13 bases lying between them. The CDR3 sequence is CASSHPGFLNTEAFF. The DNA for the CDR3 is TGCGCCAGCAGCCATCCGGGGTTCTTAAACACTGAAGCTTTCTTT.

This clonotype showed up just a few times. This chain uses TRBV11-3 with TRBJ2-2; D not resolved. Trimming cost V 4 bases and J 4 bases, with 4 bases left between them. The CDR3 has 12 residues. Germline V gene lookup returns CDR1 SGHNT and CDR2 YENEEA. The CDR3 loop is CASSSITGELFF. CDR3 DNA: TGTGCCAGCAGCTCGATCACCGGGGAGCTGTTTTTT. The whole variable domain, remainder taken from reference TRBV11-3 and TRBJ2-2, is EAGVVQSPRYKIIEKKQPVAFWCNPISGHNTLYWYLQNLGQGPELLIRYENEEAVDDSQLPKDRFSAERLKGVDSTLKIQPAELGDSAVYLCASSSITGELFFGEGSRLTVL.

This clonotype was picked up a small number of times. The J gene is TRBJ1-1, the V gene TRBV7-8, with TRBD1 as a possible D gene (5 bases). CDR1 and CDR2 (germline): SGHVS, FQNEAQ. This CDR3 is 12 amino acids long. Trimming cost V 8 bases and J 9 bases, with 16 bases left between them. CDR3 bases: TGTGCCAGCGCTGGGACGAGTTCGAAAGCTTTCTTT. Protein: CASAGTSSKAFF.

The chain has TRBV7-9 and TRBJ2-5, with D possibly being TRBD2 (5 bases). The germline gives CDR1 SEHNR, CDR2 FQNEAQ (reference sequence). This CDR3 spans 17 amino acids. Trimming left V 0 bases short and J 4 bases short, with 18 bases between. The CDR3 loop is CASSLAPVGRRGETQYF. The CDR3 DNA reads TGTGCCAGCAGCTTAGCCCCGGTGGGGAGACGAGGAGAGACCCAGTACTTC. Full variable domain (rest looked up from reference TRBV7-9 and TRBJ2-5): DTGVSQNPRHKITKRGQNVTFRCDPISEHNRLYWYRQTLGQGPEFLTYFQNEAQLEKSRLLSDRFSAERPKGSFSTLEIQRTEQGDSAMYLCASSLAPVGRRGETQYFGPGTRLLVL.

The V gene is TRBV20-1, the J gene TRBJ2-1; perhaps TRBD1 as D (5 bases). From germline, CDR1 is DFQATT and CDR2 SNEGSKA (reference sequence). There are 15 residues in the CDR3. The ends were cut back, 0 bases at V and 9 bases at J, with 18 bases in the middle. The CDR3: CSARDLYGRDGEQFF. The CDR3 DNA reads TGCAGTGCTAGAGATCTCTATGGCAGGGATGGTGAGCAGTTCTTC.

This clonotype was counted many times. The genes are TRBV24-1 and TRBJ2-1, with D possibly called TRBD1 or TRBD2 (5 bases each). CDR1 and CDR2 (germline): KGHDR, SFDVKD. The length of the CDR3 is 16 residues. V dropped 4 bases and J dropped 5 bases, with 17 bases sitting between them. In nucleotides, the CDR3 is TGTGCCACCAGTGACAGCGACAGCGGCCCCCACAATGAGCAGTTCTTC. Translated, it gives CATSDSDSGPHNEQFF.

This clonotype turned up a few times. Here the CDR3 DNA reads TGTGCCAGCAGCTCCCCCTATTTGACTAGCGTTGAAAACATTCAGTACTTC. This gives the protein CASSSPYLTSVENIQYF. This chain connects TRBV7-2 to TRBJ2-4, with 8 bases identical to TRBD2. The CDR3 runs 17 residues. The ends lost 4 bases at V and 5 bases at J; junction bases unmatched: 13. Germline-derived CDR1 and CDR2 are SGHTA and FQGNSA.

This chain connects TRBV4-2 to TRBJ2-3; D possibly corresponds to TRBD1 (6 bases). Germline CDR1 LGHNA, CDR2 YNFKEQ. Trimming took off 1 base at V and 3 bases at J, with 11 bases between the two ends. The CDR3 runs to 15 residues. DNA of the CDR3: TGTGCCAGCAGCCAAGGGGCCCAGGGGACAGATACGCAGTATTTT. It encodes CASSQGAQGTDTQYF.

This clonotype was seen at least ten times. The chain is built from TRBV6-5 and TRBJ2-7, with D tentatively TRBD1 (6 bases). Germline values: CDR1 MNHEY, CDR2 SVGAGI. The V gene lost 6 bases and the J gene lost 3 bases, with 21 bases spanning the gap. CDR3 length: 16 amino acids. This CDR3 is CASSPRQTGLDYEQYF. CDR3 bases: TGTGCCAGCAGCCCCCGCCAAACAGGGTTAGACTACGAGCAGTACTTC.

This clonotype was detected only a few times. J is TRBJ2-3 and V is TRBV29-1, with D possibly being TRBD1 (5 bases). This CDR3 comprises 15 residues. The V end was cut by 3 bases, the J end by 2 bases, with 15 bases between. The germline gives CDR1 SQVTM, CDR2 ANQGSEA. In DNA, the CDR3 is TGCAGCGTTGATGCCGCAGGGCGTTACACAGATACGCAGTATTTT. It codes for CSVDAAGRYTDTQYF.

V and J are TRBV7-9 and TRBJ1-1, with D hard to call. The CDR3 spans 13 residues. From germline, CDR1 is SEHNR and CDR2 FQNEAQ (reference sequence). The germline V and J ends were trimmed by 2 bases and 6 bases, with 10 bases remaining between them. The DNA for the CDR3 is TGTGCCAGCAGCTTAACGACGGGCGCTGAAGCTTTCTTT. This codes for CASSLTTGAEAFF.

This chain joins TRBV28 and TRBJ2-7; 10 bases match TRBD1. Germline V gene data show CDR1 as MDHEN and CDR2 as SYDVKM. With V trimmed by 6 bases and J by 5 bases, 4 bases remained unmatched. The CDR3 loop spans 13 amino acids. The CDR3 bases are TGTGCCAGCAGACAGGACAGGGGGGACGAGCAGTACGTC. This sequence encodes CASRQDRGDEQYV.

This rearrangement joins TRBV5-1 to TRBJ2-7; 14 nucleotides align to TRBD2. Germline CDR1 reads SGHRS; CDR2 reads YFSETQ. Trimming at V came to 3 bases and at J to 0 bases, leaving 5 bases not matched to a gene. CDR3 length: 17 amino acids. The CDR3 DNA is TGCGCCAGCAGCTCGGGACTAGCGGGGGAACTCTCCTACGAGCAGTACTTC. This encodes CASSSGLAGELSYEQYF.

The V gene is TRBV7-6, the J gene TRBJ2-2; 11 nucleotides line up with TRBD2. V was clipped by 2 bases and J by 3 bases; unmatched bases: 5. Germline V gives CDR1 SGHVS, CDR2 FNYEAQ. The length of the CDR3 is 17 residues. CDR3 amino acids: CASSLTGGLADTGELFF. CDR3 DNA sequence: TGTGCCAGCAGCTTAACGGGGGGACTAGCGGACACCGGGGAGCTGTTTTTT.

This clonotype has a handful of counts. The chain is built from TRBV7-9 and TRBJ2-2; D is undetermined. The CDR3 sequence is 14 residues long. V lost 2 bases to trimming and J lost 7 bases, with 11 bases between them. Germline assignment: CDR1 SEHNR and CDR2 FQNEAQ (reference sequence). This CDR3 reads CASSLRYGDGELFF. In DNA, the CDR3 is TGTGCCAGCAGCTTAAGATACGGCGACGGGGAGCTGTTTTTT. Based on the CDR3 plus reference TRBV7-9 and TRBJ2-2, the full variable domain is DTGVSQNPRHKITKRGQNVTFRCDPISEHNRLYWYRQTLGQGPEFLTYFQNEAQLEKSRLLSDRFSAERPKGSFSTLEIQRTEQGDSAMYLCASSLRYGDGELFFGEGSRLTVL.

In this sample, this clonotype turned up a few times. This chain uses TRBV12-3 or TRBV12-4 with TRBJ2-2; D is ambiguous. Trimming shortened V by 2 bases and J by 8 bases, and 6 bases separated the two germline ends. CDR3 length equals 12 residues. The CDR3 spells CASSLLLGELFF. In nucleotides, the CDR3 is TGTGCCAGCAGTTTACTCTTGGGGGAGCTGTTTTTT.

V gene TRBV6-6 combines with J gene TRBJ2-2; D uncertain. V was shortened by 6 bases and J by 9 bases, with 5 bases between the two germline ends. CDR1 is MNHNY and CDR2 is SVGAGI in the germline V gene (reference sequence). The CDR3 contains 10 residues. The CDR3 here is CASSSRELFF. The CDR3 nucleotides read TGTGCCAGCAGCTCCCGGGAGCTGTTTTTT.

J is TRBJ2-7 and V is TRBV29-1; D gene uncertain. V lost 7 bases and J lost 7, with 11 bases in between. The CDR3 runs 10 residues. The germline V gene has CDR1 SQVTM and CDR2 ANQGSEA. CDR3: CSAVGEEQYF. The CDR3 coding sequence is TGCAGCGCGGTAGGTGAGGAGCAGTACTTC.